Detailed here is one T cell receptor (beta chain). One end of the junction varies from germline; a read error may be responsible. The CDR3 runs to 15 residues. The germline CDR1 and CDR2 sequences are SGHVT and SQSDAQ. Patients were aged 18 to 65, had disease duration under 2 months, and had newly diagnosed hyperthyroidism. The study left out patients who had uncontrolled infection, other autoimmune disease, pregnancy or lactation. The source of the sample is a study of T cells in Graves' hyperthyroidism and ophthalmopathy. The CDR3 regions of TCR beta were amplified from RNA transcripts. A first-round RT-PCR of the TCR CDR3 used the HTBI primer set. TCRdb reprocessed the multiplex PCR reads with MiXCR, giving one entry per CDR3 protein. Of about 560,000 distinct CDR3 sequences in the sample, under 60% are singletons; the top ten hold 8.2%.

What was sequenced was peripheral blood or thyroid tissue (not recorded which). V gene TRBV7-4 combines with J gene TRBJ2-7; the D call may be TRBD1 or TRBD2 (6 bases each). This receptor was obtained from a woman younger than 35 with Graves' hyperthyroidism. The CDR3 reads CASSQHRTGANEQYF. The CDR3 bases are TGCGCCAGCAGCCAACATCGTACGGGGGCAAACGAGCAGTACTTC. The variable domain in full, completed from reference TRBV7-4 and TRBJ2-7, reads GAGVSQSPRYKVAKRGRDVALRCDSISGHVTLYWYRQTLGQGSEVLTYSQSDAQRDKSGRPSGRFSAERPERSVSTLKIQRTEQGDSAVYLCASSQHRTGANEQYFGPGTRLTVT.